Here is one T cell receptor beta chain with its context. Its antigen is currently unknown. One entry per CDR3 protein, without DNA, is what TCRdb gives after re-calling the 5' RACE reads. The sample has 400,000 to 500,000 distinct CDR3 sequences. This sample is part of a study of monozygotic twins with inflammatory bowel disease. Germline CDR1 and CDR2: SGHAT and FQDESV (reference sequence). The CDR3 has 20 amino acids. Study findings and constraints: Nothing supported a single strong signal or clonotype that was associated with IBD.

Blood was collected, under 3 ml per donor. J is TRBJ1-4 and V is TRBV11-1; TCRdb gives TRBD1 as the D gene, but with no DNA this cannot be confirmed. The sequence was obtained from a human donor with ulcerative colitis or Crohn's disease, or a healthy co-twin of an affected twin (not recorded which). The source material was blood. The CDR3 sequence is CASSLSGLPGDTATNEKLFF.